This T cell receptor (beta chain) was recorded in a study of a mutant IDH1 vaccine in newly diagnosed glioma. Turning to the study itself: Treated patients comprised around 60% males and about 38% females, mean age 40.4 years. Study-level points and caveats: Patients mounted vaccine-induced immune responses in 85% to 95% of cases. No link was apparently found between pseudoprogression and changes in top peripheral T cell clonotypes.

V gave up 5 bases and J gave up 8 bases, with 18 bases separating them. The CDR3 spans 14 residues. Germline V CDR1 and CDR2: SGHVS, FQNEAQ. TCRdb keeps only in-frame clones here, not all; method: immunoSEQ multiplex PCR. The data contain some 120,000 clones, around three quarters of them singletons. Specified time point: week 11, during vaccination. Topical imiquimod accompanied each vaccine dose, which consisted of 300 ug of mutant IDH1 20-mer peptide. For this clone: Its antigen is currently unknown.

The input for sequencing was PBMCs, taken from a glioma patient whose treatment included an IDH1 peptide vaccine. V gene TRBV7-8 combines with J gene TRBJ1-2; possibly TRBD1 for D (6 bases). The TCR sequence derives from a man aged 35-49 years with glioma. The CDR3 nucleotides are TGTGCCAGCAGCGGGGGATGGGGGGCTGAGGGCTACACCTTC. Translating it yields CASSGGWGAEGYTF.